This T cell receptor (beta chain) was captured by sequencing in a study of blood T cell repertoires in COVID-19. About the study: The United States, Italy and Spain supplied acute and convalescent COVID-19 samples. PBMCs, B-cell-depleted T cells, or T cells provided the cDNA or gDNA that made up the material.

With 0 bases removed from V and 2 bases from J, the gap between germline ends came to 11 bases. This CDR3 has 15 amino acids. CDR1 and CDR2 from the germline V gene are LNHNV and YYDKDF (reference sequence). Authors' processing steps: Reference gene primer amplification gave estimated nucleated cell counts. Only in-frame clones appear in the TCRdb table, and some are missing; sequencing was by immunoSEQ multiplex PCR. V, J and clone size are taken as reported in that table, and D and trimming were inferred from the DNA itself. Altogether more than 95,000 clones are present, 86% being singletons, with the ten largest covering approximately 5.3%.

Source material: peripheral blood. The chain carries TRBV15 and TRBJ2-7; no clear D. The sequence derives from a human donor in a cohort sampled during active COVID-19. The CDR3 loop is CATSRDLITAYEQYF. CDR3 sequence (DNA): TGTGCCACCAGCAGAGATCTGATAACGGCCTACGAGCAGTACTTC.